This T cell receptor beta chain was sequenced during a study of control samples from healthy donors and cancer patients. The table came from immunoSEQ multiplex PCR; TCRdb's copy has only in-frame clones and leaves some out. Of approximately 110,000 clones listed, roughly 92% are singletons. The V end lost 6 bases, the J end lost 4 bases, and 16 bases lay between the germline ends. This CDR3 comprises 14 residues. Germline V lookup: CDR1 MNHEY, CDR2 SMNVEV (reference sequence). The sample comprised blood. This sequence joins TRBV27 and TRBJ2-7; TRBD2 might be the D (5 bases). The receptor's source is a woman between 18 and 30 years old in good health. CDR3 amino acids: CASSSGVGGYEQYF. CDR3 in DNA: TGTGCCAGCAGCTCTGGGGTAGGCGGGTACGAGCAGTACTTC.